Shown below are 9 T cell receptor beta chains from a single sample sequenced in a study of OX40 agonist ivuxolimab in advanced cancers. Generated by immunoSEQ multiplex PCR, the TCRdb table keeps only in-frame clones and is missing some. The top ten clones hold about 0.45% of a sample with tens of thousands of clones, about 93% of them seen once. This material consisted of CD4+ or CD8+ T cells sorted from blood, taken in a trial of the OX40 agonist ivuxolimab. The origin of the receptors is an adult with an advanced solid tumor such as melanoma, head and neck, liver or kidney cancer.

The V and J genes are TRBV9 and TRBJ2-2, with D possibly TRBD2 on 6 matching bases. This CDR3 spans 17 amino acids. Per germline, CDR1 SGDLS and CDR2 YYNGEE. Trimming took off 4 bases at V and 4 bases at J, with 20 bases between the two ends. The CDR3 region has the DNA TGTGCCAGCAGCTACCCAGCCGGGGAGGCGGGCACCGGGGAGCTGTTTTTT. It is translated as CASSYPAGEAGTGELFF.

The chain has TRBV5-1 and TRBJ2-2; D is undetermined. This CDR3 comprises 14 residues. The V gene lost 0 bases and the J gene lost 1 base, with 4 bases spanning the gap. CDR1 and CDR2 from the germline V gene are SGHRS and YFSETQ. The CDR3 loop is CASSLDWNTGELFF. CDR3 DNA sequence: TGCGCCAGCAGCTTGGACTGGAACACCGGGGAGCTGTTTTTT.

This clone turned up a few times. The J gene is TRBJ2-1, the V gene TRBV4-1; 12 nucleotides agree with TRBD2. CDR3 length: 15 residues. Trimming took 8 bases from V and 7 from J; bases not matched to a gene: 9. CDR1 is MGHRA and CDR2 is YSYEKL in the germline V gene. CDR3 region: CASGRLAGGLNEQFF. The CDR3 nucleotides are TGCGCCAGCGGTCGGCTAGCGGGAGGGCTAAATGAGCAGTTCTTC.

The gene calls are TRBV5-1 and TRBJ2-2; 7 nucleotides agree with TRBD2. The CDR3 consists of 14 residues. Germline V gene lookup returns CDR1 SGHRS and CDR2 YFSETQ. Unmatched junction bases numbered 4, after V lost 4 bases and J lost 4 bases. CDR3 in amino acids: CASSPGGSTGELFF. The CDR3 region has the DNA TGCGCCAGCAGCCCCGGGGGGTCCACCGGGGAGCTGTTTTTT.

CDR3 protein: CASSPRDTTAFQPQHF. CDR3 nucleotides: TGTGCCAGTAGTCCTCGGGACACGACGGCGTTTCAGCCCCAGCATTTT. The chain recombines TRBV19 with TRBJ1-5; a possible D gene is TRBD1 (6 bases). The CDR3 runs to 16 residues. Per germline, CDR1 LNHDA and CDR2 SQIVND (reference sequence). The germline V and J ends were trimmed by 5 bases and 6 bases, with 20 bases remaining between them.

This clone has just one count. The chain recombines TRBV7-6 with TRBJ2-1, with a tentative D call TRBD2 (5 bases). The CDR3 length is 14 residues. Trimming cost V 4 bases and J 6 bases, with 13 bases left between them. The germline CDR1 and CDR2 sequences are SGHVS and FNYEAQ. CDR3 nucleotide sequence: TGTGCCAGCAGCTCACGGGCCCTAGCCAATGAGCAGTTCTTC. This gives the protein CASSSRALANEQFF.

Here the CDR3 DNA reads TGTGCCAGCAGCGACCGGGACGTGGGTCTCCTTAACTATGGCTACACCTTC. It codes for CASSDRDVGLLNYGYTF. The chain combines TRBV7-8 with TRBJ1-2; a weak D match, TRBD1 (5 bases). The CDR3 runs 17 residues. V was cut by 5 bases and J by 1 base, with 20 bases left in between. Germline V gene data show CDR1 as SGHVS and CDR2 as FQNEAQ.

A single count supports this clone. This rearrangement joins TRBV9 to TRBJ1-2; no reliable D call. V was cut by 0 bases and J by 3 bases, with 6 bases left in between. Germline V gene lookup returns CDR1 SGDLS and CDR2 YYNGEE. The CDR3 runs 13 residues. The CDR3: CASSVASDYGYTF. For the CDR3, the DNA is TGTGCCAGCAGCGTAGCTTCGGACTATGGCTACACCTTC.

The V and J genes are TRBV7-9 and TRBJ1-4; 7 bases agree with TRBD1. Germline CDR1 reads SEHNR; CDR2 reads FQNEAQ (reference sequence). After removal of 5 bases from V and 7 bases from J, the junction contained 10 bases not matched to a gene. CDR3 length equals 15 residues. As DNA, the CDR3 is TGTGCCAGCAGCACCCAACAGGGGACCGTTGAAAAACTGTTTTTT. It is translated as CASSTQQGTVEKLFF.